A single sample gave rise to the 28 T cell receptor beta chains below, sequenced in a study of blood T cell repertoires in COVID-19. Profiled with immunoSEQ multiplex PCR; TCRdb holds only in-frame clones, not every one. The table records around 250,000 clones, about 88% of them present only once. Sequenced: peripheral blood. These receptors were collected from a woman in her 70s with active or convalescent COVID-19.

V gene TRBV12-5 combines with J gene TRBJ2-7; 7 positions match TRBD1. The CDR3 contains 13 residues. Per the germline V gene, CDR1 is LGHNT and CDR2 is FRNRAP. The junction had 6 bases not matched to a gene; V was cut back by 8 bases and J by 2 bases. Written as DNA, the CDR3 is TGTGCTAGTTGGCTTGGGACAGCCTACGAGCAGTACTTC. Translation: CASWLGTAYEQYF.

This clone occurred a few times. The chain has TRBV5-4 and TRBJ1-1; 9 positions agree with TRBD1. Germline-derived CDR1 and CDR2 are SGHNT and YYREEE (reference sequence). The CDR3 covers 14 residues. The V segment lost 10 bases and the J segment 4 bases; nucleotides outside the gene matches: 11. This CDR3 reads CAWTRDRESTEAFF. CDR3 DNA: TGTGCCTGGACTAGGGACAGGGAGTCCACTGAAGCTTTCTTT.

The gene calls are TRBV5-4 and TRBJ2-1; TRBD1 is a possible D gene (6 bases). There are 16 residues in the CDR3. V lost 4 bases and J lost 6, with 20 bases in between. The V gene's germline CDR1 is SGHNT and CDR2 YYREEE (reference sequence). This CDR3 is CASSPLYQTGLNEQFF. The CDR3 DNA is TGTGCCAGCAGCCCGCTATATCAAACAGGGCTCAATGAGCAGTTCTTC. Using reference TRBV5-4 and TRBJ2-1 for the parts outside the CDR3, the full variable domain is ETGVTQSPTHLIKTRGQQVTLRCSSQSGHNTVSWYQQALGQGPQFIFQYYREEENGRGNFPPRFSGLQFPNYSSELNVNALELDDSALYLCASSPLYQTGLNEQFFGPGTRLTVL.

The rearrangement uses TRBV19 and TRBJ1-4; 8 bases are shared with TRBD1. The CDR3 has 15 residues. Losses at the gene ends were 6 bases for V and 2 bases for J; bases not matched to a gene: 5. In germline, CDR1 is LNHDA, CDR2 SQIVND (reference sequence). DNA of the CDR3: TGTGCCAGTAGGGACCAGGGGGCGACTAATGAAAAACTGTTTTTT. Its translation is CASRDQGATNEKLFF.

The chain uses TRBV9 and TRBJ1-4; 7 bases align to TRBD1. With V trimmed by 2 bases and J by 8 bases, 6 bases remained unmatched. CDR3 length: 14 residues. Germline V gives CDR1 SGDLS, CDR2 YYNGEE. The CDR3 DNA is TGTGCCAGCAGCGTTACAGGGGTGGAGGAAAAACTGTTTTTT. Residues: CASSVTGVEEKLFF.

The gene calls are TRBV6-2 or TRBV6-3 and TRBJ2-1; D uncertain. This CDR3 has 14 residues. With 4 bases removed from V and 3 bases from J, the gap between germline ends came to 10 bases. In germline, CDR1 is MNHEY, CDR2 SVGEGT. The CDR3 here is CASSFYGGYNEQFF. CDR3 bases: TGTGCCAGCAGTTTCTATGGTGGCTACAATGAGCAGTTCTTC.

This chain connects TRBV27 to TRBJ2-2, with D perhaps TRBD2 (6 bases). CDR1 is MNHEY, CDR2 SMNVEV, per germline (reference sequence). V was clipped by 0 bases and J by 6 bases, with 8 bases between them. CDR3 size: 14 residues. In DNA form, the CDR3 reads TGTGCCAGCAGTTTATCGTGGGGGGCCGGGGAGCTGTTTTTT. This encodes CASSLSWGAGELFF.

V is TRBV5-6 and J is TRBJ1-1, with TRBD1 identical over 9 bases. Trimming took 6 bases from V and 8 from J; bases not matched to a gene: 11. Germline assignment: CDR1 SGHDT and CDR2 YYEEEE. The CDR3 is 14 amino acids. The CDR3 is CASTLGTGRVEAFF. CDR3 nucleotide sequence: TGTGCCAGCACCCTAGGGACAGGGAGAGTCGAAGCTTTCTTT.

This clone showed up just once. The V call is TRBV6-6, the J call TRBJ1-6; a weak D match, TRBD1 (6 bases). CDR1 and CDR2 from the germline V gene are MNHNY and SVGAGI (reference sequence). This CDR3 contains 13 residues. Trimming left V 9 bases short and J 6 bases short, with 12 bases between. The CDR3 region has the DNA TGTGCCAGTCGTGGGGGCACTAATTCACCCCTCCACTTT. It specifies CASRGGTNSPLHF.

The V gene is TRBV5-6, the J gene TRBJ1-3; D ambiguous. The CDR3 runs 12 residues. V shed 7 bases and J shed 4 bases, with 9 bases lying between them. The germline gives CDR1 SGHDT, CDR2 YYEEEE. The CDR3 DNA is TGTGCCAGCTCCCTCGGGGGAAACACCATATATTTT. It encodes CASSLGGNTIYF.

A few counts support this clone. This chain connects TRBV15 to TRBJ1-2, with D possibly TRBD1 on 5 matching bases. The CDR3 has 16 residues. The germline V gene encodes CDR1 LNHNV and CDR2 YYDKDF (reference sequence). Trimming removed 0 bases at V and 4 bases at J, with 15 bases between. The CDR3 protein is CATSRDHRPMGYGYTF. The CDR3 DNA reads as TGTGCCACCAGCAGAGATCACAGGCCCATGGGCTATGGCTACACCTTC.

The rearrangement joins TRBV5-1 to TRBJ2-5, with 7 bases identical to TRBD2. The CDR3 covers 13 residues. Germline CDR1 reads SGHRS; CDR2 reads YFSETQ. V lost 4 bases and J lost 4; bases outside the gene matches: 4. The CDR3 bases are TGCGCCAGCAGCCCTACTAGCGTAGAGACCCAGTACTTC. It encodes CASSPTSVETQYF.

The chain links TRBV18 to TRBJ1-4; D is unclear. The germline gives CDR1 KGHSH, CDR2 LQKENI. The V end lost 3 bases, the J end lost 5 bases, and 13 bases lay between the germline ends. The CDR3 has 15 amino acids. DNA of the CDR3: TGTGCCAGCTCACCCTGGAGGGTTGGGAATGAAAAACTGTTTTTT. It specifies CASSPWRVGNEKLFF.

This chain links TRBV12-5 with TRBJ1-1; D unclear. The V gene's germline CDR1 is LGHNT and CDR2 FRNRAP. This CDR3 is built from 17 residues. V lost 0 bases and J lost 0, with 14 bases in between. The DNA of the CDR3 is TGTGCTAGTGGTTTGGTACTCGCTGCCCCGATGAACACTGAAGCTTTCTTT. It is translated as CASGLVLAAPMNTEAFF.

This clone showed up just once. The genes are TRBV11-2 and TRBJ2-7, with 7 nucleotides matching TRBD1. From germline, CDR1 is SGHAT and CDR2 FQNNGV. The CDR3 loop spans 18 amino acids. Losses at the gene ends were 2 bases for V and 4 bases for J; bases not matched to a gene: 17. The CDR3 sequence is CASSLTWVNDRELYEQYF. DNA for the CDR3: TGTGCCAGCAGCTTAACGTGGGTGAACGACAGGGAATTGTACGAGCAGTACTTC. The entire variable domain, with the rest obtained from reference TRBV11-2 and TRBJ2-7, is as follows: EAGVAQSPRYKIIEKRQSVAFWCNPISGHATLYWYQQILGQGPKLLIQFQNNGVVDDSQLPKDRFSAERLKGVDSTLKIQPAKLEDSAVYLCASSLTWVNDRELYEQYFGPGTRLTVT.

This clone was recorded a few times. The chain carries TRBV29-1 and TRBJ1-1; possibly TRBD1 for D (5 bases). V lost 7 bases, J lost 4 bases, and 13 bases lay in between. In germline, CDR1 is SQVTM, CDR2 ANQGSEA. The CDR3 consists of 12 residues. The CDR3 region is CSEGQGSTEAFF. CDR3 in DNA: TGCAGCGAAGGGCAGGGAAGCACTGAAGCTTTCTTT.

The J gene is TRBJ2-2, the V gene TRBV6-5; TRBD2 matches 7 bases. Per germline, CDR1 MNHEY and CDR2 SVGAGI. The CDR3 spans 15 residues. The J segment lost 6 bases and the V segment lost 8 bases, leaving 12 bases of the junction unmatched. This chain's CDR3 is CASGRGKRFSGELFF. The CDR3 coding sequence is TGTGCCAGCGGGAGGGGAAAGAGGTTTTCCGGGGAGCTGTTTTTT.

Of note for this clone: Additional DNA sequences in this sample encode the identical CDR3. The chain carries TRBV2 and TRBJ1-4; 7 nucleotides agree with TRBD1. J gave up 5 bases and V 6 bases, and 3 bases lay outside the gene matches. Germline CDR1 and CDR2: SNHLY and FYNNEI. CDR3 length equals 13 residues. The CDR3 DNA reads as TGTGCCAGCAGGGGGACAGTGAATGAAAAACTGTTTTTT. Translated: CASRGTVNEKLFF.

Only one count was recorded for this clone. This CDR3 is CASRSQGRAFF. The CDR3 DNA reads TGTGCCAGCAGATCACAGGGTAGAGCTTTCTTT. V gene TRBV27 combines with J gene TRBJ1-1; D possibly corresponds to TRBD1 (6 bases). From germline, CDR1 is MNHEY and CDR2 SMNVEV (reference sequence). The CDR3 totals 11 residues. Trimming removed 6 bases from V and 10 bases from J, with 12 bases in between.

The chain links TRBV6-1 to TRBJ1-4, with D unclear. Germline V gene sequence: CDR1 MNHNS, CDR2 SASEGT. This CDR3 is built from 14 residues. V lost 3 bases to trimming and J lost 2 bases, with 7 bases between them. The CDR3 region is CASSDVGTNEKLFF. CDR3 coding DNA: TGTGCCAGCAGTGATGTTGGCACTAATGAAAAACTGTTTTTT.

This clone was recorded only once. This sequence joins TRBV7-2 and TRBJ2-1; 10 bases align to TRBD2. Germline lookup yields CDR1 SGHTA and CDR2 FQGNSA. After removal of 5 bases from V and 7 bases from J, the junction contained 8 bases not matched to a gene. The CDR3 length is 15 residues. The CDR3 loop is CASSISSGGSNEQFF. CDR3 DNA sequence: TGTGCCAGCAGCATCTCTAGCGGGGGTTCTAATGAGCAGTTCTTC.

This clone was seen once. V gene TRBV27 combines with J gene TRBJ1-5; D might be TRBD1 (6 bases). Germline CDR1 reads MNHEY; CDR2 reads SMNVEV (reference sequence). The V end lost 2 bases, the J end lost 2 bases, and 13 bases lay between the germline ends. There are 16 residues in the CDR3. The CDR3 DNA reads TGTGCCAGCAGTTTAAGAGGGGGATGGGGCAATCAGCCCCAGCATTTT. This sequence encodes CASSLRGGWGNQPQHF.

Only one count was recorded for this clone. CDR3 in amino acids: CASSPGADGNSPLHF. The CDR3, as DNA: TGTGCCAGCTCTCCAGGGGCAGATGGCAATTCACCCCTCCACTTT. The gene calls are TRBV18 and TRBJ1-6; D is possibly TRBD1 (6 bases). The CDR3 is 15 amino acids. Germline V lookup: CDR1 KGHSH, CDR2 LQKENI. With 6 bases removed from V and 7 bases from J, the gap between germline ends came to 16 bases.

This chain uses TRBV27 with TRBJ1-1, with a tentative D call TRBD1 (5 bases). Germline CDR1 MNHEY, CDR2 SMNVEV (reference sequence). The CDR3 sequence is 12 residues long. V lost 8 bases to trimming and J lost 1 base, with 8 bases between them. The CDR3 DNA reads as TGTGCCAGCGGTAGGGGGAACACTGAAGCTTTCTTT. As protein: CASGRGNTEAFF.

The chain has TRBV6-6 and TRBJ1-1, with TRBD1 identical over 7 bases. CDR3 length: 13 residues. Germline assignment: CDR1 MNHNY and CDR2 SVGAGI (reference sequence). The V and J ends lost 4 bases and 3 bases, in that order; junction bases with no gene match: 2. Here the CDR3 DNA reads TGTGCCAGCAGTTTCACAGGGGACACTGAAGCTTTCTTT. Protein: CASSFTGDTEAFF.

V gene TRBV7-2 combines with J gene TRBJ2-1; 7 bases are a match to TRBD2. The CDR3 extends over 15 amino acids. CDR1 and CDR2 from the germline V gene are SGHTA and FQGNSA. With V trimmed by 1 base and J by 4 bases, 4 bases remained unmatched. The CDR3 sequence: CASSLGGGIYNEQFF. DNA for the CDR3: TGTGCCAGCAGCTTAGGGGGGGGAATATACAATGAGCAGTTCTTC. Filled out from reference TRBV7-2 and TRBJ2-1, the complete variable domain reads GAGVSQSPSNKVTEKGKDVELRCDPISGHTALYWYRQSLGQGLEFLIYFQGNSAPDKSGLPSDRFSAERTGGSVSTLTIQRTQQEDSAVYLCASSLGGGIYNEQFFGPGTRLTVL.

The chain links TRBV3-1 (or the pseudogene TRBV3-2) to TRBJ2-1, with 7 bases identical to TRBD1. The length of the CDR3 is 17 residues. The ends lost 6 bases at V and 0 bases at J; junction bases unmatched: 11. The germline V gene has CDR1 LGHDT and CDR2 YNNKEL (reference sequence). Here the CDR3 reads CASSTEQGTHSYNEQFF. The CDR3 DNA is TGTGCCAGCAGTACTGAACAGGGGACCCACTCCTACAATGAGCAGTTCTTC.

The chain couples TRBV7-2 to TRBJ1-1; 8 bases map to TRBD1. After removal of 5 bases from V and 4 bases from J, the junction contained 6 bases not matched to a gene. Germline assignment: CDR1 SGHTA and CDR2 FQGNSA. This CDR3 is built from 14 residues. CDR3 bases: TGTGCCAGCAGCACGACTACAGGGGGCACTGAAGCTTTCTTT. This gives the protein CASSTTTGGTEAFF.